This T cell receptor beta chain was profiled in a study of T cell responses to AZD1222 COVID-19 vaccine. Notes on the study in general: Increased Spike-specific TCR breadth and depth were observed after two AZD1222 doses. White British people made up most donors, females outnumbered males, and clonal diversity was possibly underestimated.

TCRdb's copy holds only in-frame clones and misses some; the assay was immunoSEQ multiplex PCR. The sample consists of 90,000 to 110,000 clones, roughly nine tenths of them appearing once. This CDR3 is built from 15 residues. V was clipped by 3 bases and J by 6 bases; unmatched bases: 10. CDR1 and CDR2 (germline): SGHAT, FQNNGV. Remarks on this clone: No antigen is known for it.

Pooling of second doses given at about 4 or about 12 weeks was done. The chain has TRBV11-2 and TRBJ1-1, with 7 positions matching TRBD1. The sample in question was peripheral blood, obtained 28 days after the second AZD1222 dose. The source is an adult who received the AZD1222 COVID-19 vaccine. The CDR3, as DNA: TGTGCCAGCAGCTTTCTTACAGGGGAAGCGGCTGAAGCTTTCTTT. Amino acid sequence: CASSFLTGEAAEAFF.